The rows below give T cell receptor beta chains drawn from one sample of a study of control samples from healthy donors and cancer patients. Sequenced by immunoSEQ multiplex PCR; TCRdb stores in-frame clones only, minus some. Among about 80,000 clones, 91% were seen once, and the ten largest hold approximately 15%. The specimen sequenced was blood. These receptors all come from a man between 50 and 59 years old in good health. Both conserved end residues are part of each CDR3. Some rows have no size entry. The others give once, few or many, or a class for an expanded clone.

length: 15
J: TRBJ1-1
size: NA
V: TRBV7-9
CDR3: CASRSRRTGDTEAFF

length: 12
J: TRBJ2-5
size: NA
V: TRBV2
CDR3: CARRGVGETQYF

length: 15
J: TRBJ1-1
size: NA
V: TRBV5-1
CDR3: CASSPTGTESTEAFF

length: 15
J: TRBJ2-7
size: NA
V: TRBV25-1
CDR3: CASSDLSRGIDEQYF

length: 15
J: TRBJ1-6
size: few
V: TRBV25-1
CDR3: CASSVGQIPNSPLHF

length: 13
J: TRBJ1-1
size: NA
V: TRBV24-1
CDR3: CATSDLGGSEAFF

length: 14
J: TRBJ1-3
size: NA
V: TRBV29-1
CDR3: CSVELGNSGNTIYF

length: 17
J: TRBJ2-5
size: NA
V: TRBV6-1
CDR3: CASSEAVFDRGQETQYF

length: 14
J: TRBJ1-2
size: once
V: TRBV9
CDR3: CASSPGTGNRGYTF

length: 14
J: TRBJ2-5
size: NA
V: TRBV2
CDR3: CASSAGTGGETQYF

length: 15
J: TRBJ1-3
size: once
V: TRBV27
CDR3: CASSLRQGSGNTIYF

length: 14
J: TRBJ1-5
size: NA
V: TRBV6-2/TRBV6-3
CDR3: CASSYPDINQPQHF

length: 12
J: TRBJ2-7
size: NA
V: TRBV7-2
CDR3: CASSRQGYEQYF

length: 16
J: TRBJ1-4
size: NA
V: TRBV18
CDR3: CASSPNSKARGEKLFF

length: 15
J: TRBJ1-5
size: NA
V: TRBV6-6
CDR3: CASMNQGLRGQPQHF

length: 16
J: TRBJ2-2
size: NA
V: TRBV9
CDR3: CASSVFHTANTGELFF

length: 14
J: TRBJ1-1
size: NA
V: TRBV19
CDR3: CASSIGNSWAGAFF

length: 14
J: TRBJ1-1
size: NA
V: TRBV12-2
CDR3: CASRQTPGTVKAFF

length: 18
J: TRBJ1-2
size: NA
V: TRBV14
CDR3: CASSQPATGGKLNYGYTF

length: 15
J: TRBJ1-1
size: NA
V: TRBV6-5
CDR3: CASSRFGTRNTEAFF

length: 11
J: TRBJ1-2
size: NA
V: TRBV29-1
CDR3: CSVQGGEGHTF

length: 15
J: TRBJ1-6
size: few
V: TRBV3-1/TRBV3-2
CDR3: CASSHIQGAGSPLHF

length: 15
J: TRBJ1-1
size: NA
V: TRBV25-1
CDR3: CASSESVTRGTEAFF

length: 15
J: TRBJ2-7
size: once
V: TRBV27
CDR3: CASSPRQGGHYEQYF

length: 14
J: TRBJ2-7
size: NA
V: TRBV11-3
CDR3: CASSSSTGSGEQYF

length: 14
J: TRBJ2-5
size: few
V: TRBV5-1
CDR3: CASSRGPAGETQYF

length: 16
J: TRBJ2-6
size: NA
V: TRBV19
CDR3: CASRQGANSGANVLTF

length: 15
J: TRBJ1-1
size: NA
V: TRBV3-1/TRBV3-2
CDR3: CASSQDPMLNTEAFF

length: 16
J: TRBJ1-3
size: NA
V: TRBV3-1/TRBV3-2
CDR3: CASSQGQPPSGNTIYF

length: 15
J: TRBJ2-3
size: NA
V: TRBV6-5
CDR3: CASSLPGGGKDTQYF

length: 16
J: TRBJ2-4
size: NA
V: TRBV27
CDR3: CASSPMDRRAKNIQYF